This TCR beta chain was captured by sequencing in a study of vaccination effects on CD4 cells after COVID-19. This clone was recorded once. Antigen: not known. Data came from immunoSEQ multiplex PCR; TCRdb stores just in-frame clones and leaves some out. The table has 45,000 to 55,000 clones, about 70% seen once. Following 10 days of culture, CD4+ T cells were isolated. Everyone in the study got two shots of either the BNT162b2 or mRNA-1273 vaccine. The V gene lost 3 bases and the J gene lost 0 bases, with 11 bases spanning the gap. CDR1 is MNHEY and CDR2 is SMNVEV in the germline V gene (reference sequence). This CDR3 has 15 residues.

The source is a human donor who received a COVID-19 vaccine. The chain uses TRBV27 and TRBJ1-2, with D possibly matching TRBD1 (6 bases). The sample in question was CD4+ T cells from PBMCs cultured without peptide, obtained after COVID-19 vaccination. The CDR3 region is CASSFLGHPNYGYTF. DNA of the CDR3: TGTGCCAGCAGTTTTCTGGGACACCCTAACTATGGCTACACCTTC.